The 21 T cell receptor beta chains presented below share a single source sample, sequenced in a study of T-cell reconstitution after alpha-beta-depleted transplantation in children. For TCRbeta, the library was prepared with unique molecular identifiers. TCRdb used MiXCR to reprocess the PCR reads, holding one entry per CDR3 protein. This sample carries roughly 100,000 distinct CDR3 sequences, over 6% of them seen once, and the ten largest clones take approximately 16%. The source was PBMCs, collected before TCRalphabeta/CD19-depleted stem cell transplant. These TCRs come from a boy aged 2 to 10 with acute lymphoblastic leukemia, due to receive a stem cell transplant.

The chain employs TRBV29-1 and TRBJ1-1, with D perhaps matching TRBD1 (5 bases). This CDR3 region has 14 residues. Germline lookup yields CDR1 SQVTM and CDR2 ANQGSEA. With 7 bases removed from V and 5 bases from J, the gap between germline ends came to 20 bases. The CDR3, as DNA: TGCAGCGCGGGGGGAGAGGGGTCACGGACTGAAGCTTTCTTT. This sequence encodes CSAGGEGSRTEAFF.

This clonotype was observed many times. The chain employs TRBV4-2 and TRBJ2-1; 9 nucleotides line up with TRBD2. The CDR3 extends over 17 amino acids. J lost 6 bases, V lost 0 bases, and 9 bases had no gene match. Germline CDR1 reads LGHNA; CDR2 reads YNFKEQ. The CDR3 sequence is CASSQDEGRGGRNEQFF. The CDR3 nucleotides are TGTGCCAGCAGCCAAGATGAGGGGCGGGGGGGTCGCAATGAGCAGTTCTTC.

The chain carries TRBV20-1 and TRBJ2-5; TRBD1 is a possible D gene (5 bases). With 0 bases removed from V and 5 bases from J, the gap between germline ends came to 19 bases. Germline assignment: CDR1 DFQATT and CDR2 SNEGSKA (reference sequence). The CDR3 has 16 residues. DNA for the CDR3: TGCAGTGCTAGAGATCAGGAAGGCAGGGAATCGGAGACCCAGTACTTC. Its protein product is CSARDQEGRESETQYF.

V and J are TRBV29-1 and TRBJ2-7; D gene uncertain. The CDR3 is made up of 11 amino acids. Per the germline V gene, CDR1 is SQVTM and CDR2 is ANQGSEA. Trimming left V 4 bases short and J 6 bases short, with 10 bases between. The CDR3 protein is CSVVRAGEQYF. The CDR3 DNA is TGCAGCGTTGTAAGGGCAGGCGAGCAGTACTTC.

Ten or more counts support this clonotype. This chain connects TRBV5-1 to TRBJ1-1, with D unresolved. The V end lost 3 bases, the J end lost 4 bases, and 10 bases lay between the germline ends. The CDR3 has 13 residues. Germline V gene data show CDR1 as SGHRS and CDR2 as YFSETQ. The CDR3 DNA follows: TGCGCCAGCAGCTCCGATGTGGGCACTGAAGCTTTCTTT. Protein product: CASSSDVGTEAFF. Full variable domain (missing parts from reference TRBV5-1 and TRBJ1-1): KAGVTQTPRYLIKTRGQQVTLSCSPISGHRSVSWYQQTPGQGLQFLFEYFSETQRNKGNFPGRFSGRQFSNSRSEMNVSTLELGDSALYLCASSSDVGTEAFFGQGTRLTVV.

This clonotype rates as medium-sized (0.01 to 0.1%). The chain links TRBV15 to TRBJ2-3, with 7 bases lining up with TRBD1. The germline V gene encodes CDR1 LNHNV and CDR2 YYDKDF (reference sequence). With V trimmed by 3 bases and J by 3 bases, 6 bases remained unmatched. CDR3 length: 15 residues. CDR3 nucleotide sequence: TGTGCCACCAGCAGTCCGTACAGGGGTACAGATACGCAGTATTTT. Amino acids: CATSSPYRGTDTQYF.

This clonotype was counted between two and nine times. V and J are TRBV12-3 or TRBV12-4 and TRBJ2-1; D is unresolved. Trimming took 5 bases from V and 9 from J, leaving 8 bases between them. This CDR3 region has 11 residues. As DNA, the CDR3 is TGTGCCAGCAGTCTGGTAATTGAGCAGTTCTTC. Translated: CASSLVIEQFF.

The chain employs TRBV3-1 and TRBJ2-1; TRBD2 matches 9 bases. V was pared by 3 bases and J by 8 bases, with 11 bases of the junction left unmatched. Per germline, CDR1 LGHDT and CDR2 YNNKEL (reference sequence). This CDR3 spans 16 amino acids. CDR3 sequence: CASSHYSGGARDEQFF. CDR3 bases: TGTGCCAGCAGCCACTATAGCGGGGGCGCCAGGGATGAGCAGTTCTTC.

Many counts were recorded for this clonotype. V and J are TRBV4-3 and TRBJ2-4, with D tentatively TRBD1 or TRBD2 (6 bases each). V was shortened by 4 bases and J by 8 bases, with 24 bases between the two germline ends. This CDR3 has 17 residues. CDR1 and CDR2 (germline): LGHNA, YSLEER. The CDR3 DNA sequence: TGCGCCAGCAGCCCGGAGGAGGGTTTGAGGGGGTGGGACATTCAGTACTTC. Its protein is CASSPEEGLRGWDIQYF.

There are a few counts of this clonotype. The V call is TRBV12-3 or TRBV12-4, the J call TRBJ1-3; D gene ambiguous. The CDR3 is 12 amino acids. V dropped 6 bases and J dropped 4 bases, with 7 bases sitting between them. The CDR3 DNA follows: TGTGCCAGCAGCATTCGCGGAAACACCATATATTTT. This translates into CASSIRGNTIYF.

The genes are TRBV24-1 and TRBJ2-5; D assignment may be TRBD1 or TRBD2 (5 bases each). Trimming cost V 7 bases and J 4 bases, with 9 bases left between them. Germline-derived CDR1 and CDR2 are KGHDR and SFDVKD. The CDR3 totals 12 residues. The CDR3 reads CATRGESETQYF. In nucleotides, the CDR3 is TGTGCCACCAGGGGGGAATCAGAGACCCAGTACTTC.

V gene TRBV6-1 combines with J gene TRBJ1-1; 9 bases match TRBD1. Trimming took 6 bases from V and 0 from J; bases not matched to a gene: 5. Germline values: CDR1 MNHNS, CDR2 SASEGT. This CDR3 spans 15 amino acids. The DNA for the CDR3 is TGTGCCAGCAGAAAACAGGGGGCGATGAACACTGAAGCTTTCTTT. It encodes CASRKQGAMNTEAFF.

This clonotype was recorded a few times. The CDR3 reads CASSERQGDGYTEAFF. The CDR3 DNA sequence: TGTGCCAGCAGTGAAAGGCAGGGAGATGGGTACACTGAAGCTTTCTTT. The V and J genes are TRBV2 and TRBJ1-1; D might be TRBD1 (5 bases). Trimming pared 2 bases from V and 3 bases from J, leaving 16 bases between. CDR1 is SNHLY, CDR2 FYNNEI, per germline. The CDR3 spans 16 residues.

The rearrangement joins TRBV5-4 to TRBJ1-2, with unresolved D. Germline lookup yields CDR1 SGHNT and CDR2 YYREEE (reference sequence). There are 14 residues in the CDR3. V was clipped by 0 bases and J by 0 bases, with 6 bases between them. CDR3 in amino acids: CASSLGGANYGYTF. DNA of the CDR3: TGTGCCAGCAGCTTGGGCGGTGCTAACTATGGCTACACCTTC. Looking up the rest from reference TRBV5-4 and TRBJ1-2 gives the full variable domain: ETGVTQSPTHLIKTRGQQVTLRCSSQSGHNTVSWYQQALGQGPQFIFQYYREEENGRGNFPPRFSGLQFPNYSSELNVNALELDDSALYLCASSLGGANYGYTFGSGTRLTVV.

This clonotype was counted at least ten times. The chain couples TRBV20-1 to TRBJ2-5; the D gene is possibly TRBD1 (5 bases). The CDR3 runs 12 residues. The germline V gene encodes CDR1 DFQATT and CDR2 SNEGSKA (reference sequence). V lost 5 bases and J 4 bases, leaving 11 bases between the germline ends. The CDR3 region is CSAPAGPETQYF. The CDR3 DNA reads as TGCAGTGCTCCCGCAGGGCCAGAGACCCAGTACTTC.

The CDR3 loop reads CASSLRGLTNEQYF. The CDR3 DNA reads as TGTGCCAGCAGCTTAAGGGGATTGACCAACGAGCAGTACTTC. The V call is TRBV11-2, the J call TRBJ2-7, with D possibly matching TRBD1 (5 bases). The CDR3 is 14 amino acids. V lost 2 bases and J 5 bases, leaving 13 bases between the germline ends. The germline V gene encodes CDR1 SGHAT and CDR2 FQNNGV.

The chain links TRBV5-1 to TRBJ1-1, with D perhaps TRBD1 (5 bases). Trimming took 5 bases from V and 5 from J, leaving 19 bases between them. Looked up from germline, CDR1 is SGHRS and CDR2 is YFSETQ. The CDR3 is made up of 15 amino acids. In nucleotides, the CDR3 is TGCGCCAGCAGTTCCACTGGCGGGGGAGGTACTGAAGCTTTCTTT. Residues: CASSSTGGGGTEAFF.

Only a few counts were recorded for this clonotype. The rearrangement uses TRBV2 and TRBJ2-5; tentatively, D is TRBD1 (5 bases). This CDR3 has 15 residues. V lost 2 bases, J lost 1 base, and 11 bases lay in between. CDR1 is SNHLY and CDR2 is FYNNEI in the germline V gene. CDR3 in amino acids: CASSEPRDAQETQYF. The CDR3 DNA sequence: TGTGCCAGCAGTGAACCCAGGGATGCCCAAGAGACCCAGTACTTC.

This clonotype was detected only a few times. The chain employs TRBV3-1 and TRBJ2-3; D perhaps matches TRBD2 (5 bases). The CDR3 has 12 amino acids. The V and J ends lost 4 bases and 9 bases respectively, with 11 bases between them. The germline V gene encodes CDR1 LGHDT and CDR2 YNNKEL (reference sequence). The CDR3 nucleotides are TGTGCCAGCAGCCGACTTGGAGGAACGCAGTATTTT. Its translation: CASSRLGGTQYF.

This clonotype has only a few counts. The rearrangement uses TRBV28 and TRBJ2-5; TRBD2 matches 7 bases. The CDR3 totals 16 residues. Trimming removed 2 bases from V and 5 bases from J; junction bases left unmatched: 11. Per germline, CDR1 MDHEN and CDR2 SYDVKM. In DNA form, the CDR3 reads TGTGCCAGCAGTTTAGTGGGCGGGGGTTTAGGGGAGACCCAGTACTTC. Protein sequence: CASSLVGGGLGETQYF.

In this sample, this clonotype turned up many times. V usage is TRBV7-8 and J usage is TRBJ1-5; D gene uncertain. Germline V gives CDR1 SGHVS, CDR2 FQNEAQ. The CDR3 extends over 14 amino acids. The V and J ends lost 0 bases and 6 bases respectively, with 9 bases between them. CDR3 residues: CASSLAREGQPQHF. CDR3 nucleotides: TGTGCCAGCAGCTTAGCGAGGGAAGGTCAGCCCCAGCATTTT.